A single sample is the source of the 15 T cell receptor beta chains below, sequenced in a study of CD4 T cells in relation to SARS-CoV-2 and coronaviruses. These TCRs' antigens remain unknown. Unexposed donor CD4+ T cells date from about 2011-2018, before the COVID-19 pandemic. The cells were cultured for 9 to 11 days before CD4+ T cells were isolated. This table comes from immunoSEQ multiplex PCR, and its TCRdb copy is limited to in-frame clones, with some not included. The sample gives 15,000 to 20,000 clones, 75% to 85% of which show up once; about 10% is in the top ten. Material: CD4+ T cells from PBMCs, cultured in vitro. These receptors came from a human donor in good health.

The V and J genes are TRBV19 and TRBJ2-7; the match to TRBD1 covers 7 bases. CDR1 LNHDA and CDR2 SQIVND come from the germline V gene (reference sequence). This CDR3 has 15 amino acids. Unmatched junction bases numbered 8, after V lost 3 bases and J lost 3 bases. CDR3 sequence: CASSIGAGGIYEQYF. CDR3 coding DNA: TGTGCCAGTAGTATCGGGGCAGGGGGTATCTACGAGCAGTACTTC.

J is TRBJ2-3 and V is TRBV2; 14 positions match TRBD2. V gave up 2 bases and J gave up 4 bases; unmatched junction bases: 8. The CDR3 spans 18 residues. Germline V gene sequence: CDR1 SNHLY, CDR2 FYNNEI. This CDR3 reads CASSETRLAGGPPDTQYF. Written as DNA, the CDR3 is TGTGCCAGCAGTGAAACTAGACTAGCGGGAGGGCCACCAGATACGCAGTATTTT. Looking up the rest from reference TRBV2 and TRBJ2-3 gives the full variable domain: EPEVTQTPSHQVTQMGQEVILRCVPISNHLYFYWYRQILGQKVEFLVSFYNNEISEKSEIFDDQFSVERPDGSNFTLKIRSTKLEDSAMYFCASSETRLAGGPPDTQYFGPGTRLTVL.

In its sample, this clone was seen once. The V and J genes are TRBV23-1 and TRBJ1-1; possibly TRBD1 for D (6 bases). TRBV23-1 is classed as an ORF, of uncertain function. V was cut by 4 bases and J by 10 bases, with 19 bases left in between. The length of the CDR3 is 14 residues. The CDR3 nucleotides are TGCGCCAGCAGTCCGGGGGCTTCCGGAGGGGGAGCTTTCTTT. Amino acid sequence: CASSPGASGGGAFF.

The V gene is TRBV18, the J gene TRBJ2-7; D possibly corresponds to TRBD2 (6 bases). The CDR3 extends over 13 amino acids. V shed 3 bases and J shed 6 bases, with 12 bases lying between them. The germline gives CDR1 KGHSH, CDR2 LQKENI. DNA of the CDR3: TGTGCCAGCTCACCGGGACTCTCGAGCGAGCAGTACTTC. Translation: CASSPGLSSEQYF. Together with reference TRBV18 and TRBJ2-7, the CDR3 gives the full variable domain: NAGVMQNPRHLVRRRGQEARLRCSPMKGHSHVYWYRQLPEEGLKFMVYLQKENIIDESGMPKERFSAEFPKEGPSILRIQQVVRGDSAAYFCASSPGLSSEQYFGPGTRLTVT.

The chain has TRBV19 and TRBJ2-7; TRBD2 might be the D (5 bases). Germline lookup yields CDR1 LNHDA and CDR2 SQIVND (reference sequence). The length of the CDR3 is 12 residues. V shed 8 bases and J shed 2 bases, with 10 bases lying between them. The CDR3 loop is CASAAGPYEQYF. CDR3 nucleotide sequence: TGTGCCAGTGCGGCGGGCCCCTACGAGCAGTACTTC.

CDR3 region: CASSQDRANSYNEQFF. In nucleotides, the CDR3 is TGCGCCAGCAGCCAAGATAGGGCAAACTCCTACAATGAGCAGTTCTTC. The V gene is TRBV4-3, the J gene TRBJ2-1, with D uncertain. Germline V gene sequence: CDR1 LGHNA, CDR2 YSLEER. CDR3 length equals 16 residues. V was cut by 0 bases and J by 0 bases, with 9 bases left in between.

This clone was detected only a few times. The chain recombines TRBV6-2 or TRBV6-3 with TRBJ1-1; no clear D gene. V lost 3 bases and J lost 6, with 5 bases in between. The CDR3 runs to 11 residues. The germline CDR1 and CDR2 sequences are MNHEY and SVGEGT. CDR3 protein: CASSYLSEAFF. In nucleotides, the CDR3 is TGTGCCAGCAGTTATCTCTCTGAAGCTTTCTTT.

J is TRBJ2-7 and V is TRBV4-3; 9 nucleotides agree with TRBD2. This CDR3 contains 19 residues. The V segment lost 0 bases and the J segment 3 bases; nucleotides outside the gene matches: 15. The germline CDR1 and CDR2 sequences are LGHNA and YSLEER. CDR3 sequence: CASSQEAVSGSMADYEQYF. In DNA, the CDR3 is TGCGCCAGCAGCCAAGAAGCGGTTAGCGGGAGTATGGCGGACTACGAGCAGTACTTC.

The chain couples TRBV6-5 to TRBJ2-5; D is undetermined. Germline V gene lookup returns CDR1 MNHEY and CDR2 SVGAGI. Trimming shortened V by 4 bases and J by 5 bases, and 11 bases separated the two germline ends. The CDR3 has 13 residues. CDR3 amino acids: CASSSPSQETQYF. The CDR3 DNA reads TGTGCCAGCAGTTCTCCGAGCCAGGAGACCCAGTACTTC.

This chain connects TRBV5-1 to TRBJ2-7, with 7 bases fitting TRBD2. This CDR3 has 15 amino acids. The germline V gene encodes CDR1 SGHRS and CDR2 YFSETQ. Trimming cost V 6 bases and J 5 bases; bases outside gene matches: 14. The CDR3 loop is CASTSSKAGAHEQYF. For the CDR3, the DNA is TGCGCCAGCACCTCGAGCAAGGCGGGAGCCCACGAGCAGTACTTC. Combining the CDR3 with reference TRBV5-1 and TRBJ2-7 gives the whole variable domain KAGVTQTPRYLIKTRGQQVTLSCSPISGHRSVSWYQQTPGQGLQFLFEYFSETQRNKGNFPGRFSGRQFSNSRSEMNVSTLELGDSALYLCASTSSKAGAHEQYFGPGTRLTVT.

The CDR3 protein is CASSQDDFVAKNIQYF. In DNA, the CDR3 is TGCGCCAGCAGCCAAGATGACTTCGTAGCCAAAAACATTCAGTACTTC. The chain links TRBV4-1 to TRBJ2-4; D not resolved. The germline V gene has CDR1 MGHRA and CDR2 YSYEKL. The CDR3 spans 16 residues. Trimming took 0 bases from V and 0 from J, leaving 9 bases between them.

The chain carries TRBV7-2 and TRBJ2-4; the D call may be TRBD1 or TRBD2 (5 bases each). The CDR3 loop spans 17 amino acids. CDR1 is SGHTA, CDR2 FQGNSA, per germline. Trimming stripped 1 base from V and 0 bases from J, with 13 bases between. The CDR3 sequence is CASSLGGGNRAKNIQYF. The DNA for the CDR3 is TGTGCCAGCAGCTTAGGTGGGGGTAATAGAGCCAAAAACATTCAGTACTTC.

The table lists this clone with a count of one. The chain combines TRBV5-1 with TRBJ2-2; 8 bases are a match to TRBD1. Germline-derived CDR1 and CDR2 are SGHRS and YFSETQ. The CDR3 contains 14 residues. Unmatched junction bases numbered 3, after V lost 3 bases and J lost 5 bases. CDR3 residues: CASSSDRGTGELFF. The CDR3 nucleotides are TGCGCCAGCAGCTCTGACAGGGGAACCGGGGAGCTGTTTTTT.

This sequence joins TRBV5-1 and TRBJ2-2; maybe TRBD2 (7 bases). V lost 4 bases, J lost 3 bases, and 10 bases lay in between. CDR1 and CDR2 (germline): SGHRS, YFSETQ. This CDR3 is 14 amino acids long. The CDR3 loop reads CASSRGAHTGELFF. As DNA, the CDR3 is TGCGCCAGCAGCCGGGGGGCGCACACCGGGGAGCTGTTTTTT. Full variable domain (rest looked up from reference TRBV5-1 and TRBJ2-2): KAGVTQTPRYLIKTRGQQVTLSCSPISGHRSVSWYQQTPGQGLQFLFEYFSETQRNKGNFPGRFSGRQFSNSRSEMNVSTLELGDSALYLCASSRGAHTGELFFGEGSRLTVL.

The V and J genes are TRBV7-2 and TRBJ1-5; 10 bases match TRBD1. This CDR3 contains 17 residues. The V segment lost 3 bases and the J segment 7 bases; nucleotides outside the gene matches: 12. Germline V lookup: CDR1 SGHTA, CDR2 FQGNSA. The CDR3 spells CASSFWTGGSQSQPQHF. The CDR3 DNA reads TGTGCCAGCAGCTTCTGGACAGGGGGTAGTCAAAGCCAGCCCCAGCATTTT.